The text below deals with one T cell receptor beta chain. Its target antigen remains unknown. No qualities accompany the bases; no much larger clone lies one base away. Through the immunoSEQ TRB Survey service, multiplex V and J primers were used to amplify rearranged CDR3 beta regions from genomic DNA. To keep depth equal across samples, survey-level sequencing depth of up to 500,000 reads per sample was applied. The libraries were purified and pooled, then sequenced using Illumina technology. In the original analysis: immunoSEQ online tools were used for productive clonality, sample overlap, pairwise scatters, CDR3 beta length, V/D/J gene usage and productiveness. Alongside Shannon and Simpson indices, calculated diversity was computed as the number of unique rearrangements divided by total templates, multiplied by 100. Principal component analysis used the R prcomp function and ggbiplot package on Z-score normalized data. Morisita's index was used to quantify the clonal overlap between blood and rectum within each subject. TCRdb retrieved this table from immuneACCESS and kept in-frame rearrangements only. Not all clones are present; in checked studies, unresolved V genes account for under half, and no reason is known for the remainder. V and J calls and clone size come straight from that table; D and trimming were deduced from the DNA. The sample contains around 36,000 clones, around 80% of them found a single time. The ten largest clones add up to 1.1% of the sample.

During colonoscopy, one to two pinch biopsies were obtained from the rectum for research. Before the diagnostic colonoscopy, none of the ulcerative colitis patients had been given immunosuppressive medication. Before DNA isolation, rectal biopsies were subjected to proteinase K digestion. The Wizard kit (Promega) was used to extract genomic DNA from blood and intestinal samples. Cut back by 6 bases and 5 bases, the V and J ends lie 13 bases apart. The CDR3 measures 13 amino acids from cysteine to phenylalanine. The only DNA kept is the CDR3, 39 bases in frame from the first base. The CDR1 and CDR2 encoded by the germline V gene are SNHLY and FYNNEI. This specimen comes from a study of pediatric ulcerative colitis (dated 2019 in TCRdb). About the full investigation: Among the ulcerative colitis patients, over five had pancolitis and two had left-sided colitis, and histology in every patient was consistent with ulcerative colitis. Nine or ten newly diagnosed, treatment-naive pediatric ulcerative colitis patients and four non-IBD control children each provided paired blood and rectal samples. The Pediatric Ulcerative Colitis Activity Index classified a couple of patients as having mild disease, several as having moderate disease and three as having acute severe colitis.

What the research found in general, with its limitations: Because the repertoires came from total lymphocyte DNA, rare subsets such as regulatory T cells may have patterns that are not reflected. Autologous blood-rectal clonal overlap was significantly higher in ulcerative colitis patients than in controls, suggesting increased T cell trafficking to inflamed tissue. A couple of patients' blood samples yielded substantially fewer templates for technical reasons and were excluded from blood-rectal overlap analysis. Rectal pinch biopsies may have included blood-derived T cells, especially in patients with overt colitis. The healthy control group was small, with only four individuals. Rectal repertoire features separated controls, mild-moderate and acute severe colitis patients; acute severe colitis showed reduced rectal diversity due to clonal expansions. A couple of rectal CDR3 clonotypes were present in all ulcerative colitis patients and in none of the controls.

The rearranged segments are TRBV2 and TRBJ1-1, with the D gene uncertain. This TCR was recovered from a boy younger than 18 with mild ulcerative colitis. Sequencing used gut tissue. The sequence in DNA is TGTGCCAGCAGGGATGAACACGGGACTGAAGCTTTCTTT. Its product reads: CASRDEHGTEAFF. With the rest looked up from the reference TRBV2 and TRBJ1-1 genes rather than sequenced, the full variable domain is EPEVTQTPSHQVTQMGQEVILRCVPISNHLYFYWYRQILGQKVEFLVSFYNNEISEKSEIFDDQFSVERPDGSNFTLKIRSTKLEDSAMYFCASRDEHGTEAFFGQGTRLTVV.